The clone carrying this TCR beta chain has only one observation. As yet, its antigen is unknown. Nashville, Tennessee was home to all donors, each a Caucasian adult. Negatively enriched CD4+ T cells were divided by CD45RA into naive and memory. The data stem from a study of shared clonotypes between healthy human individuals. Sequencing used immunoSEQ multiplex PCR; TCRdb keeps in-frame clones, though not all of them. The sample carries over 850,000 clones, roughly 74% recorded once. Study findings and constraints: Only blood underwent sampling, and tissue repertoires likely differ. Deeper or shallower sequencing was expected to change how clonotypes are shared among donors.

This CDR3 contains 19 residues. With V trimmed by 6 bases and J by 5 bases, 20 bases remained unmatched. The germline gives CDR1 MDHEN, CDR2 SYDVKM. The chain recombines TRBV28 with TRBJ2-1; 9 bases are a match to TRBD2. This TCR was recovered from a man aged 18 to 29 in good health. Some clones in this sample may be carry-over from other donors' samples. Sequencing was done on a sample of memory CD4+ T cells from PBMCs. Documented subset: CD45RA-negative fraction. This chain's CDR3 is CASSRLAATPGTKNNEQFF. As DNA, the CDR3 is TGTGCCAGCAGCCGACTAGCGGCGACACCGGGAACAAAAAACAATGAGCAGTTCTTC. The whole variable domain, filled in from reference TRBV28 and TRBJ2-1, reads DVKVTQSSRYLVKRTGEKVFLECVQDMDHENMFWYRQDPGLGLRLIYFSYDVKMKEKGDIPEGYSVSREKKERFSLILESASTNQTSMYLCASSRLAATPGTKNNEQFFGPGTRLTVL.